This T cell receptor beta chain was documented in a study of control samples from healthy donors and cancer patients. After removal of 0 bases from V and 5 bases from J, the junction contained 3 bases not matched to a gene. Germline V gene data show CDR1 as MNHEY and CDR2 as SVGAGI. CDR3 length equals 15 residues. The data were produced by immunoSEQ multiplex PCR, yet TCRdb's version contains in-frame clones alone and is incomplete. The sample lists roughly 180,000 clones; roughly 95% were seen once. The material sequenced was blood. The clonotype was recovered from a woman aged 55-70 years in good health. The rearrangement joins TRBV6-5 to TRBJ1-5; 8 nucleotides match TRBD1. The CDR3 reads CASSYSGQGHQPQHF. The DNA of the CDR3 is TGTGCCAGCAGTTACTCCGGACAGGGACATCAGCCCCAGCATTTT.